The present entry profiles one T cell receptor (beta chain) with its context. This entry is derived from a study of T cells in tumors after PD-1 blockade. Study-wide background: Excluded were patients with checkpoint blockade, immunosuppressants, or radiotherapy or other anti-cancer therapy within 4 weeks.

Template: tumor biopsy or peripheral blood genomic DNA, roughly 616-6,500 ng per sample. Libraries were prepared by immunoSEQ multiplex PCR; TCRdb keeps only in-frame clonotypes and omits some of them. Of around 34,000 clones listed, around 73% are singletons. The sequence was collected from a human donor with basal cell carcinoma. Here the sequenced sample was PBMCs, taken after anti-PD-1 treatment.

CDR3 in DNA: TGTGCCAGCAGTTTAGCCGTTGCTAACTATGGCTACACCTTC. Amino acid sequence: CASSLAVANYGYTF. This chain uses TRBV28 with TRBJ1-2; D ambiguous. Germline values: CDR1 MDHEN, CDR2 SYDVKM. V lost 2 bases and J lost 0, with 7 bases in between. This CDR3 has 14 residues.